The 25 T cell receptor beta chains below were found in one sample sequenced in a study of cytomegalovirus exposure and HLA in healthy donors. This PCR relied on a set of 60 Vbeta primers and 13 Jbeta primers. TCRdb's table, derived via immunoSEQ multiplex PCR, lists solely in-frame clones and lacks some. The sample consists of about 160,000 clones, over 70% of them appearing once. Material: PBMCs. The origin of the receptors is a woman aged 25-40 years in good health and CMV-seronegative.

V is TRBV2 and J is TRBJ2-3, with 7 bases that match TRBD1. This CDR3 has 13 residues. V was clipped by 7 bases and J by 0 bases; unmatched bases: 1. CDR1 SNHLY and CDR2 FYNNEI come from the germline V gene. This chain's CDR3 is CASTGGSTDTQYF. CDR3 bases: TGTGCCAGCACAGGGGGAAGCACAGATACGCAGTATTTT.

The chain employs TRBV6-1 and TRBJ1-6; D is uncertain. CDR1 MNHNS and CDR2 SASEGT come from the germline V gene. V lost 1 base, J lost 0 bases, and 4 bases lay in between. The CDR3 contains 15 residues. This CDR3 reads CASSEGSSYNSPLHF. Here the CDR3 DNA reads TGTGCCAGCAGTGAAGGGAGCTCCTATAATTCACCCCTCCACTTT.

This clone was counted between two and nine times. This chain links TRBV30 with TRBJ2-3; 14 nucleotides align to TRBD2. Germline values: CDR1 GTSNPN, CDR2 SVGIG (reference sequence). The V segment lost 7 bases and the J segment 8 bases; nucleotides outside the gene matches: 8. CDR3 length: 14 amino acids. The CDR3, as DNA: TGTGCCTTCGGACTAGCGGGGGGAAAGGTTACGCAGTATTTT. Translating gives CAFGLAGGKVTQYF.

The sample holds one count of this clone. The chain joins TRBV30 to TRBJ2-7; D perhaps matches TRBD2 (5 bases). Germline V gives CDR1 GTSNPN, CDR2 SVGIG (reference sequence). This CDR3 is 13 amino acids long. V gave up 3 bases and J gave up 2 bases, with 11 bases separating them. The CDR3 DNA reads TGTGCCTGGAGGTACCCGGGGACCTACGAGCAGTACTTC. Protein product: CAWRYPGTYEQYF. Together with reference TRBV30 and TRBJ2-7, the CDR3 gives the full variable domain: SQTIHQWPATLVQPVGSPLSLECTVEGTSNPNLYWYRQAAGRGLQLLFYSVGIGQISSEVPQNLSASRPQDRQFILSSKKLLLSDSGFYLCAWRYPGTYEQYFGPGTRLTVT.

The J gene is TRBJ1-2, the V gene TRBV9, with no clear D. V was pared by 3 bases and J by 0 bases, with 12 bases between. This CDR3 contains 15 residues. From germline, CDR1 is SGDLS and CDR2 YYNGEE. The chain's CDR3 is CASSAQTLANYGYTF. The CDR3 DNA reads TGTGCCAGCAGCGCCCAAACCCTAGCTAACTATGGCTACACCTTC.

V and J are TRBV6-5 and TRBJ2-1; 8 bases are shared with TRBD2. With 2 bases clipped from V and 5 bases from J, the junction kept 2 bases outside the gene matches. From germline, CDR1 is MNHEY and CDR2 SVGAGI. CDR3 length: 14 residues. Here the CDR3 DNA reads TGTGCCAGCAGTTACAGCGGGGGTGACAATGAGCAGTTCTTC. Protein: CASSYSGGDNEQFF.

The genes are TRBV9 and TRBJ1-1; D is perhaps TRBD1 (6 bases). V dropped 3 bases and J dropped 3 bases, with 18 bases sitting between them. Germline V gene data show CDR1 as SGDLS and CDR2 as YYNGEE. The CDR3 runs to 16 residues. The CDR3 DNA reads as TGTGCCAGCAGCGAATCGACAGGCCAGAAGTACACTGAAGCTTTCTTT. As protein: CASSESTGQKYTEAFF.

This clone was observed a few times. V and J are TRBV2 and TRBJ2-3, with a tentative D call TRBD2 (5 bases). Germline values: CDR1 SNHLY, CDR2 FYNNEI. Trimming removed 11 bases at V and 4 bases at J, with 16 bases between. The length of the CDR3 is 13 residues. CDR3 coding DNA: TGTGCCGCCGCGGGTTTCAGTGCAGATACGCAGTATTTT. Translated, it gives CAAAGFSADTQYF.

V usage is TRBV30 and J usage is TRBJ2-1, with a weak D call TRBD1 (6 bases). V was cut by 4 bases and J by 1 base, with 11 bases left in between. The CDR3 has 14 amino acids. From germline, CDR1 is GTSNPN and CDR2 SVGIG (reference sequence). In DNA, the CDR3 is TGTGCCTGGACGGCGACAGGTTCCTACAATGAGCAGTTCTTC. Translating gives CAWTATGSYNEQFF.

V is TRBV4-1 and J is TRBJ2-7; D is unresolved. Germline CDR1 MGHRA, CDR2 YSYEKL. CDR3 length: 16 amino acids. Trimming removed 0 bases from V and 6 bases from J, with 18 bases in between. The CDR3 region is CASSQDGLVLPSEQYF. The CDR3 bases are TGCGCCAGCAGCCAAGACGGCCTAGTACTACCCTCCGAGCAGTACTTC.

The genes are TRBV7-2 and TRBJ2-7; D perhaps matches TRBD1 (5 bases). V lost 4 bases and J lost 2, with 15 bases in between. The germline gives CDR1 SGHTA, CDR2 FQGNSA. CDR3 length equals 15 residues. CDR3 protein: CASSSRQMGTYEQYF. CDR3 DNA sequence: TGTGCCAGCAGCTCCCGACAGATGGGGACCTACGAGCAGTACTTC.

This clone was counted only a few times. V usage is TRBV13 and J usage is TRBJ2-3; D is unresolved. Germline values: CDR1 PRHDT, CDR2 FYEKMQ (reference sequence). Trimming cost V 1 base and J 9 bases, with 8 bases left between them. The CDR3 has 12 residues. CDR3 in amino acids: CASSLERVTQYF. For the CDR3, the DNA is TGTGCCAGCAGCTTAGAACGGGTGACGCAGTATTTT.

The gene calls are TRBV5-1 and TRBJ2-3, with 9 positions matching TRBD2. The CDR3 runs 19 residues. CDR1 is SGHRS and CDR2 is YFSETQ in the germline V gene. The ends lost 4 bases at V and 3 bases at J; junction bases unmatched: 18. As DNA, the CDR3 is TGCGCCAGCAGCCGTCTAGCGGGGTCGGTGGATTCTCGGACAGATACGCAGTATTTT. It translates to CASSRLAGSVDSRTDTQYF. Using reference TRBV5-1 and TRBJ2-3 for the parts outside the CDR3, the full variable domain is KAGVTQTPRYLIKTRGQQVTLSCSPISGHRSVSWYQQTPGQGLQFLFEYFSETQRNKGNFPGRFSGRQFSNSRSEMNVSTLELGDSALYLCASSRLAGSVDSRTDTQYFGPGTRLTVL.

The rearrangement uses TRBV12-5 and TRBJ2-3; 9 bases align to TRBD2. The CDR3 is 17 residues long. Unmatched junction bases numbered 8, after V lost 2 bases and J lost 2 bases. Germline lookup yields CDR1 LGHNT and CDR2 FRNRAP. CDR3 loop: CASGLPRSGGSTDTQYF. Here the CDR3 DNA reads TGTGCTAGTGGTTTGCCCCGGAGCGGGGGGTCCACAGATACGCAGTATTTT.

The chain links TRBV6-5 to TRBJ2-7, with D possibly being TRBD1 (5 bases). The CDR3 extends over 15 amino acids. V lost 0 bases to trimming and J lost 9 bases, with 18 bases between them. The V gene's germline CDR1 is MNHEY and CDR2 SVGAGI. The chain's CDR3 is CASSYSGLVTGLQYF. The CDR3 DNA sequence: TGTGCCAGCAGTTACTCGGGATTAGTTACAGGTTTGCAGTACTTC.

CDR3 sequence (DNA): TGTGCCAGCAGGAGGGACAGGGAAGGGGGTGAGCAGTACTTC. Amino acid sequence: CASRRDREGGEQYF. The chain uses TRBV7-2 and TRBJ2-7; 9 bases agree with TRBD1. The J segment lost 7 bases and the V segment lost 6 bases, leaving 10 bases of the junction unmatched. The V gene's germline CDR1 is SGHTA and CDR2 FQGNSA. CDR3 size: 14 residues.

A single count supports this clone. One end of the junction is discordant with germline, which a read error may explain. Other DNA variants within this sample encode the same CDR3. The chain employs TRBV2 and TRBJ1-5; maybe TRBD1 (5 bases). The germline V gene encodes CDR1 SNHLY and CDR2 FYNNEI. The length of the CDR3 is 13 residues. This CDR3 reads CASSVGLGQPQHF. In DNA, the CDR3 is TGTGCCAGTAGTGTGGGGCTGGGTCAGCCCCAGCATTTT.

The chain has TRBV5-1 and TRBJ2-1, with D perhaps TRBD2 (7 bases). The germline CDR1 and CDR2 sequences are SGHRS and YFSETQ. V gave up 0 bases and J gave up 8 bases, with 18 bases separating them. This CDR3 spans 16 amino acids. The CDR3 spells CASSLEGGPRGDEQFF. The CDR3 DNA reads as TGCGCCAGCAGCTTGGAGGGGGGACCCCGGGGGGATGAGCAGTTCTTC.

This chain connects TRBV28 to TRBJ2-3; TRBD2 matches 10 bases. The CDR3 loop spans 15 amino acids. Trimming cost V 4 bases and J 4 bases; bases outside gene matches: 5. Germline V gives CDR1 MDHEN, CDR2 SYDVKM. The CDR3 region has the DNA TGTGCCAGCAGTTATGTTAGCGGGGGGTCAGATACGCAGTATTTT. Residues: CASSYVSGGSDTQYF. Full variable domain (outside the CDR3, taken from reference TRBV28 and TRBJ2-3): DVKVTQSSRYLVKRTGEKVFLECVQDMDHENMFWYRQDPGLGLRLIYFSYDVKMKEKGDIPEGYSVSREKKERFSLILESASTNQTSMYLCASSYVSGGSDTQYFGPGTRLTVL.

The chain carries TRBV30 and TRBJ1-2, with D tentatively TRBD1 (5 bases). The CDR3 length is 15 residues. The V gene's germline CDR1 is GTSNPN and CDR2 SVGIG (reference sequence). V was pared by 4 bases and J by 2 bases, with 17 bases between. CDR3 DNA sequence: TGTGCCTGGACCGGGATGCGGGGGAAGAACTATGGCTACACCTTC. This gives the protein CAWTGMRGKNYGYTF.

The chain employs TRBV5-1 and TRBJ1-1, with a possible D match to TRBD1 (6 bases). The CDR3 length is 16 residues. CDR1 and CDR2 (germline): SGHRS, YFSETQ. V lost 0 bases, J lost 7 bases, and 19 bases lay in between. CDR3 bases: TGCGCCAGCAGCTTGGGCCAGGGACAAATGGGGATTGAAGCTTTCTTT. Translation gives CASSLGQGQMGIEAFF.

V usage is TRBV29-1 and J usage is TRBJ1-4, with a possible D match to TRBD1 (5 bases). Germline V lookup: CDR1 SQVTM, CDR2 ANQGSEA. V was cut by 6 bases and J by 0 bases, with 14 bases left in between. CDR3 length: 15 residues. CDR3 residues: CSVKGQLATNEKLFF. In DNA, the CDR3 is TGCAGCGTCAAGGGGCAGCTTGCAACTAATGAAAAACTGTTTTTT.

CDR3 in DNA: TGTGCCAGCAGTAACCGGGACATGAACACTGAAGCTTTCTTT. It translates to CASSNRDMNTEAFF. The V call is TRBV27, the J call TRBJ1-1, with D tentatively TRBD1 (6 bases). The V gene lost 5 bases and the J gene lost 0 bases, with 10 bases spanning the gap. Germline CDR1 MNHEY, CDR2 SMNVEV (reference sequence). CDR3 length: 14 residues.

The CDR3 reads CSAGLAVEQFF. CDR3 DNA sequence: TGCAGTGCCGGACTAGCGGTTGAGCAGTTCTTC. This chain connects TRBV20-1 to TRBJ2-1, with 10 nucleotides matching TRBD2. CDR1 DFQATT and CDR2 SNEGSKA come from the germline V gene (reference sequence). The CDR3 has 11 residues. The ends lost 6 bases at V and 9 bases at J; junction bases unmatched: 2.

The CDR3 sequence: CASSPMTGGETEAFF. The CDR3 DNA is TGTGCCAGCAGCCCCATGACAGGGGGGGAAACTGAAGCTTTCTTT. The chain links TRBV7-9 to TRBJ1-1, with 9 bases that match TRBD1. CDR3 size: 15 residues. V shed 5 bases and J 5 bases; nucleotides not matched to a gene: 9. Germline CDR1 SEHNR, CDR2 FQNEAQ (reference sequence).